Shown below are 30 T cell receptor beta chains from a single sample sequenced in a study of T-cell reconstitution after alpha-beta-depleted transplantation in children. TCRbeta library preparation incorporated unique molecular identifiers. TCRdb itself ran the PCR reads through MiXCR, one entry per CDR3 protein. This table holds approximately 650,000 distinct CDR3 sequences, around 12% found once. Sample: PBMCs, taken before TCRalphabeta/CD19-depleted stem cell transplant. All receptors derive from a girl aged 2-10 years with congenital amegakaryocytic thrombocytopenia, due to receive a stem cell transplant.

The CDR3 coding sequence is TGTGCCAGCAGCTTAGAGACAGTCTCCTACGAGCAGTACTTC. This translates into CASSLETVSYEQYF. This sequence joins TRBV7-2 and TRBJ2-7; D perhaps matches TRBD1 (5 bases). V lost 1 base and J 0 bases, leaving 7 bases between the germline ends. CDR3 size: 14 residues. Germline V gene lookup returns CDR1 SGHTA and CDR2 FQGNSA.

In its sample, this clonotype was seen many times. J is TRBJ2-1 and V is TRBV5-1; maybe TRBD2 (5 bases). Per the germline V gene, CDR1 is SGHRS and CDR2 is YFSETQ. The length of the CDR3 is 16 residues. V was clipped by 4 bases and J by 0 bases, with 14 bases between them. CDR3 sequence reads: CASSPPGESSYNEQFF. The CDR3 DNA reads as TGCGCCAGCAGCCCGCCCGGGGAGAGCTCCTACAATGAGCAGTTCTTC.

This clonotype was recorded many times. This CDR3 is CSPIRRLAGYNEQFF. CDR3 coding DNA: TGCAGCCCGATCCGGAGACTAGCGGGATACAATGAGCAGTTCTTC. The chain employs TRBV20-1 and TRBJ2-1; 11 bases map to TRBD2. The CDR3 sequence is 15 residues long. Germline V gene lookup returns CDR1 DFQATT and CDR2 SNEGSKA (reference sequence).

As for this clonotype: Given a much more abundant clone one base away, this may be a read error. The CDR3 bases are TGCAATGCGCAGTTCCCAGATACGCAGTATTTT. Translation gives CNAQFPDTQYF. V is TRBV20-1 and J is TRBJ2-3; D gene uncertain. Germline-derived CDR1 and CDR2 are DFQATT and SNEGSKA (reference sequence). The CDR3 consists of 11 residues.

This clonotype showed up just a few times. V and J are TRBV27 and TRBJ2-1; 10 bases match TRBD2. In germline, CDR1 is MNHEY, CDR2 SMNVEV (reference sequence). Trimming took 8 bases from V and 7 from J; bases not matched to a gene: 8. There are 14 residues in the CDR3. The CDR3 protein is CASRTSGTLNEQFF. Written as DNA, the CDR3 is TGTGCCAGCCGTACTAGCGGGACTTTAAATGAGCAGTTCTTC.

The gene calls are TRBV5-1 and TRBJ2-1; D unclear. Trimming cost V 2 bases and J 0 bases, with 9 bases left between them. The CDR3 spans 15 residues. Looked up from germline, CDR1 is SGHRS and CDR2 is YFSETQ. This CDR3 reads CASSFVQSSYNEQFF. For the CDR3, the DNA is TGCGCCAGCAGCTTCGTACAAAGCTCCTACAATGAGCAGTTCTTC.

This clonotype was observed a handful of times. The rearrangement uses TRBV5-1 and TRBJ2-3; D is unresolved. The germline V and J ends were trimmed by 7 bases and 2 bases, with 5 bases remaining between them. There are 11 residues in the CDR3. Germline V CDR1 and CDR2: SGHRS, YFSETQ. The CDR3 is CASALTDTQYF. The CDR3 DNA reads as TGCGCCAGCGCCCTCACAGATACGCAGTATTTT.

This clonotype was counted a few times. The chain is built from TRBV12-3 or TRBV12-4 and TRBJ2-1; 8 positions agree with TRBD2. V shed 1 base, J shed 5 bases, and the junction held 7 bases outside the gene matches. The CDR3 contains 16 residues. The chain's CDR3 is CASSLGREGENNEQFF. The CDR3, as DNA: TGTGCCAGCAGTTTAGGACGGGAGGGAGAAAACAATGAGCAGTTCTTC.

This clonotype came up many times. The chain uses TRBV12-3 or TRBV12-4 and TRBJ2-7, with 9 bases aligning to TRBD1. With V trimmed by 3 bases and J by 5 bases, 5 bases remained unmatched. The CDR3 is 14 amino acids. The DNA of the CDR3 is TGTGCCAGCAGTTTCGACAGGGGGAGGGACGAGCAGTACTTC. As protein: CASSFDRGRDEQYF.

This clonotype was recorded a few times. The V gene is TRBV6-1, the J gene TRBJ2-3, with D perhaps TRBD1 (5 bases). Germline lookup yields CDR1 MNHNS and CDR2 SASEGT. The CDR3 runs to 15 residues. V lost 6 bases and J lost 7, with 20 bases in between. CDR3 coding DNA: TGTGCCAGCAGGGGTGAAGGGGATACGCGACATACGCAGTATTTT. Translated, it gives CASRGEGDTRHTQYF.

This rearrangement joins TRBV7-2 to TRBJ2-2; D is perhaps TRBD2 (6 bases). Germline V gives CDR1 SGHTA, CDR2 FQGNSA. The V end lost 5 bases, the J end lost 4 bases, and 20 bases lay between the germline ends. The CDR3 extends over 17 amino acids. This chain's CDR3 is CASSPRSGGTGTGELFF. Written as DNA, the CDR3 is TGTGCCAGCAGCCCTCGGTCAGGAGGGACGGGCACCGGGGAGCTGTTTTTT.

This clonotype was observed many times. The V call is TRBV5-1, the J call TRBJ2-3; D gene uncertain. The V end was cut by 5 bases, the J end by 11 bases, with 3 bases between. The V gene's germline CDR1 is SGHRS and CDR2 YFSETQ. The CDR3 length is 8 residues. Here the CDR3 reads CASRRQYF. The CDR3 nucleotides read TGCGCCAGCAGACGGCAGTATTTT. The full variable domain, with the rest looked up from reference TRBV5-1 and TRBJ2-3, is KAGVTQTPRYLIKTRGQQVTLSCSPISGHRSVSWYQQTPGQGLQFLFEYFSETQRNKGNFPGRFSGRQFSNSRSEMNVSTLELGDSALYLCASRRQYFGPGTRLTVL.

This clonotype has more than one count but fewer than ten. The chain uses TRBV5-1 and TRBJ2-2; no clear D. Germline V gene lookup returns CDR1 SGHRS and CDR2 YFSETQ. V was cut by 1 base and J by 1 base, with 8 bases left in between. The CDR3 consists of 15 residues. Here the CDR3 reads CASSLIAWNTGELFF. In DNA form, the CDR3 reads TGCGCCAGCAGCTTGATAGCTTGGAACACCGGGGAGCTGTTTTTT.

This clonotype was seen more than once but under ten times. The chain joins TRBV20-1 to TRBJ1-4; TRBD1 aligns across 8 bases. Germline V gene lookup returns CDR1 DFQATT and CDR2 SNEGSKA (reference sequence). The CDR3 contains 14 residues. J was trimmed by 4 bases and V by 8 bases; bases with no gene match: 9. This chain's CDR3 is CSTNYRGNNEKLFF. The CDR3 nucleotides are TGCAGTACAAACTACAGGGGGAATAATGAAAAACTGTTTTTT.

This clonotype was seen only a few times. The V and J genes are TRBV4-2 and TRBJ2-3, with D possibly matching TRBD1 (6 bases). V was trimmed by 3 bases and J by 2 bases, leaving 12 bases between them. The CDR3 loop spans 15 amino acids. Germline assignment: CDR1 LGHNA and CDR2 YNFKEQ. CDR3 DNA sequence: TGTGCCAGCAGCCAGCGCACAGGGTTCACAGATACGCAGTATTTT. Encoded protein: CASSQRTGFTDTQYF.

This sequence joins TRBV29-1 and TRBJ2-7; 7 nucleotides agree with TRBD1. The CDR3 extends over 14 amino acids. With 4 bases clipped from V and 5 bases from J, the junction kept 11 bases outside the gene matches. CDR1 is SQVTM, CDR2 ANQGSEA, per germline. The CDR3 loop is CSVGPPTGSNEQYF. The CDR3 DNA reads as TGCAGCGTTGGCCCGCCGACAGGGTCCAACGAGCAGTACTTC.

The chain joins TRBV12-3 or TRBV12-4 to TRBJ2-7, with D hard to call. This CDR3 contains 17 residues. V lost 8 bases and J lost 1, with 24 bases in between. The CDR3, as DNA: TGTGCCAGCTCCCGATCCCCCAGAAGTTCTTCTTCCTACGAGCAGTACTTC. It codes for CASSRSPRSSSSYEQYF.

As to this clonotype: A much larger clone lies one base from this, so it may be a read error. V gene TRBV28 combines with J gene TRBJ2-1; TRBD2 matches at 10 bases. This CDR3 has 15 residues. Germline values: CDR1 MDHEN, CDR2 SYDVKM. V dropped 5 bases and J dropped 5; count of bases not matched to a gene: 6. CDR3 sequence (DNA): TGTGCCAGCAGTCGAACTAGCGGGGCCAACAATGAGCAGTTCTTC. Translated, it gives CASSRTSGANNEQFF. Full variable domain (remainder filled in from reference TRBV28 and TRBJ2-1): DVKVTQSSRYLVKRTGEKVFLECVQDMDHENMFWYRQDPGLGLRLIYFSYDVKMKEKGDIPEGYSVSREKKERFSLILESASTNQTSMYLCASSRTSGANNEQFFGPGTRLTVL.

This clonotype was recorded many times. This chain connects TRBV10-3 to TRBJ2-7, with a weak D call TRBD2 (8 bases). Per the germline V gene, CDR1 is ENHRY and CDR2 is SYGVKD. V was trimmed by 3 bases and J by 3 bases, leaving 18 bases between them. The CDR3 totals 16 residues. CDR3 region: CAISDREGQLNYEQYF. CDR3 sequence (DNA): TGTGCCATCAGTGACCGGGAGGGACAGTTAAACTACGAGCAGTACTTC.

With respect to this clonotype: A much larger clone sits a single nucleotide away, making a read error possible. This chain links TRBV12-3 or TRBV12-4 with TRBJ1-2; D unclear. V gave up 3 bases and J gave up 7 bases, with 18 bases separating them. There are 15 residues in the CDR3. CDR3 sequence: CASSFMRVKSSGYTF. Written as DNA, the CDR3 is TGTGCCAGCAGTTTTATGAGGGTGAAGTCGAGTGGCTACACCTTC.

A remark on this clonotype: Since a much larger clone is just one base distant, this may be a read error. This chain links TRBV20-1 with TRBJ2-7, with TRBD2 identical over 10 bases. Germline CDR1 reads DFQATT; CDR2 reads SNEGSKA (reference sequence). This CDR3 comprises 17 residues. The CDR3 DNA follows: TGCTGTGCTAGAGATCTGGCTAGCGGGGGAAACTCCTACGAGCAGTACTTC. It codes for CCARDLASGGNSYEQYF.

This clonotype was seen once. The genes are TRBV9 and TRBJ2-6; D not certain. V dropped 3 bases and J dropped 4 bases, with 17 bases sitting between them. Per germline, CDR1 SGDLS and CDR2 YYNGEE. The CDR3 runs to 17 residues. The CDR3 sequence: CASSDHRSGRGANVLTF. As DNA, the CDR3 is TGTGCCAGCAGCGACCACAGATCAGGACGCGGGGCCAACGTCCTGACTTTC.

In its sample, this clonotype was seen many times. The chain recombines TRBV29-1 with TRBJ2-3, with 8 bases aligning to TRBD1. J gave up 1 base and V 2 bases, and 8 bases lay outside the gene matches. This CDR3 has 16 residues. Germline V lookup: CDR1 SQVTM, CDR2 ANQGSEA. The CDR3 sequence: CSVEPPDRGRTDTQYF. The DNA of the CDR3 is TGCAGCGTTGAACCTCCCGACAGGGGTCGCACAGATACGCAGTATTTT.

This clonotype turned up a few times. The chain uses TRBV15 and TRBJ2-1; no reliable D call. This CDR3 has 13 amino acids. Trimming removed 0 bases from V and 10 bases from J, with 10 bases in between. Per germline, CDR1 LNHNV and CDR2 YYDKDF (reference sequence). The CDR3: CATSRDHSSEQFF. Written as DNA, the CDR3 is TGTGCCACCAGCAGAGATCACTCGAGCGAGCAGTTCTTC.

The rearrangement uses TRBV5-1 and TRBJ2-7; TRBD1 matches at 9 bases. This CDR3 is 14 amino acids long. The J segment lost 3 bases and the V segment lost 4 bases, leaving 5 bases of the junction unmatched. Germline V gene lookup returns CDR1 SGHRS and CDR2 YFSETQ. The CDR3 loop is CASSTGQGFYEQYF. Here the CDR3 DNA reads TGCGCCAGCAGCACCGGACAGGGGTTCTACGAGCAGTACTTC.

This clonotype was observed a handful of times. In DNA, the CDR3 is TGTGCCAGCAGTTTTACTGCACTAGCCAACAATGAGCAGTTCTTC. Its translation: CASSFTALANNEQFF. The V gene is TRBV12-3 or TRBV12-4, the J gene TRBJ2-1, with D possibly TRBD2 on 6 matching bases. The V and J ends lost 3 bases and 5 bases respectively, with 14 bases between them. The CDR3 loop spans 15 amino acids.

This clonotype came up many times. J is TRBJ2-1 and V is TRBV12-3 or TRBV12-4; a possible D gene is TRBD2 (5 bases). Deletions cut 6 bases from V and 2 bases from J, with 14 bases between. The CDR3 loop spans 15 amino acids. For the CDR3, the DNA is TGTGCCAGCAGCCCACGGGATGCCCCCTACAATGAGCAGTTCTTC. Residues: CASSPRDAPYNEQFF.

This clonotype was observed at least ten times. The chain recombines TRBV10-3 with TRBJ2-1, with D uncertain. Germline V lookup: CDR1 ENHRY, CDR2 SYGVKD. V was shortened by 2 bases and J by 0 bases, with 2 bases between the two germline ends. This CDR3 has 13 residues. The chain's CDR3 is CAISESSYNEQFF. CDR3 coding DNA: TGTGCCATCAGTGAGAGCTCCTACAATGAGCAGTTCTTC.

This clonotype was counted ten times or more. This sequence joins TRBV20-1 and TRBJ2-7; 10 nucleotides match TRBD1. The CDR3 sequence is 15 residues long. The germline CDR1 and CDR2 sequences are DFQATT and SNEGSKA (reference sequence). J was trimmed by 3 bases and V by 2 bases; bases with no gene match: 7. The CDR3: CSARRGQGGNYEQYF. The CDR3 DNA reads as TGCAGTGCTAGAAGAGGACAGGGGGGAAACTACGAGCAGTACTTC.

In nucleotides, the CDR3 is TGCAGTGCTAGTATTAAGCGACCCACAGATACGCAGTATTTT. It codes for CSASIKRPTDTQYF. The chain uses TRBV20-1 and TRBJ2-3; D not certain. V shed 3 bases and J shed 2 bases, with 12 bases lying between them. CDR1 is DFQATT and CDR2 is SNEGSKA in the germline V gene (reference sequence). The CDR3 runs 14 residues.